A selection of T cell receptor beta chains follows, all from one sample in a study of blood T cells in healthy people across ages. Each CDR3 protein gets one entry after TCRdb re-called the 5' RACE reads with MiXCR. The data contain over a million distinct CDR3 sequences, 42% of them singletons. Sequencing was carried out using blood. Receptor source: a woman aged 18-29 years in good health. The CDR3 runs from the conserved cysteine through the conserved F or W. A D gene is named only where the DNA matches it firmly. Rows give clone size only sometimes, using once, few, many, or a class for an expanded clone.

TRBJ1-1 | NA | NA | TRBV5-1 | TGCGCCAGCAGCTTGAGGCCCAGAGAGCCTGAAGCTTTCTTT | CASSLRPREPEAFF
TRBJ2-7 | NA | NA | TRBV2 | TGTGCCAGCAGTCTGCGGGCAGGGCCCTACGAGCAGTACTTC | CASSLRAGPYEQYF
TRBJ2-7 | TRBD2 | NA | TRBV4-2 | TGTACCAGCAGCCAACTAGCGGGAGCTGGCTCCTACAATGAGCAGTACTTC | CTSSQLAGAGSYNEQYF
TRBJ2-3 | NA | NA | TRBV11-1 | TGTGCCAGCAGCTTAGAGGCTTACCCCATCACAGATACGCAGTATTTT | CASSLEAYPITDTQYF
TRBJ2-3 | NA | NA | TRBV25-1 | TGTGCCAGCAGTGAATTCCCAGGGGCCGCAGATACGCAGTATTTT | CASSEFPGAADTQYF
TRBJ2-7 | NA | NA | TRBV7-9 | TGTGCCAGCAGCTTAGTATCCCTCCGATGGGAGCGGGCTATCTACAATGAGCAGTACTTC | CASSLVSLRWERAIYNEQYF
TRBJ2-1 | NA | NA | TRBV4-3 | TGCGCCAGCAGCCAAGAAGGGCAGGGTAATTTGGCCGCCTTGGACAATGAGCAGTTCTTC | CASSQEGQGNLAALDNEQFF
TRBJ1-1 | NA | few | TRBV7-6 | TGTGCCAGCAGCGGATTCGGGACTCGGAACACTGAAGCTTTCTTT | CASSGFGTRNTEAFF
TRBJ1-2 | TRBD1 | NA | TRBV12-3/TRBV12-4 | TGTGCCAGCAGTTTTGGGACAGGGGGCTATGGCTACACCTTC | CASSFGTGGYGYTF
TRBJ1-5 | TRBD1 | NA | TRBV10-3 | TGTGCCATCAAGACAGGGAATAGCAATCAGCCCCAGCATTTT | CAIKTGNSNQPQHF
TRBJ1-1 | NA | NA | TRBV6-7 | TGTGCCAGCAGTTACGTGGGGGTGGGTACTGAAGCTTTCTTT | CASSYVGVGTEAFF